The source of this T cell receptor beta chain is a study of cytomegalovirus exposure and HLA in healthy donors. Study conclusions and caveats: Data from an earlier analysis indicated that most TCR beta V segments were productive either about 87% or about 30% of the time.

Donors sampled were nominally healthy, though unrecorded immune exposures were likely. The PCR was carried out with 60 Vbeta primers and 13 Jbeta primers. The repertoire was sequenced with immunoSEQ multiplex PCR; TCRdb's copy has only in-frame clones and lacks some. Altogether some 150,000 clones are present, 85% being singletons, with the ten largest covering roughly 2.4%. CDR3 length: 14 residues. Trimming took off 3 bases at V and 3 bases at J, with 12 bases between the two ends. In germline, CDR1 is GTSNPN, CDR2 SVGIG (reference sequence). A note on this clone: No antigen is known for it.

This clonotype was obtained from a woman aged 18-35 years in good health and CMV-seronegative. Sequences were obtained from PBMCs. This chain uses TRBV30 with TRBJ1-5; a possible D gene is TRBD1 (5 bases). In DNA form, the CDR3 reads TGTGCCTGGAGATTTTCAGGGTCCAATCAGCCCCAGCATTTT. Translation gives CAWRFSGSNQPQHF.